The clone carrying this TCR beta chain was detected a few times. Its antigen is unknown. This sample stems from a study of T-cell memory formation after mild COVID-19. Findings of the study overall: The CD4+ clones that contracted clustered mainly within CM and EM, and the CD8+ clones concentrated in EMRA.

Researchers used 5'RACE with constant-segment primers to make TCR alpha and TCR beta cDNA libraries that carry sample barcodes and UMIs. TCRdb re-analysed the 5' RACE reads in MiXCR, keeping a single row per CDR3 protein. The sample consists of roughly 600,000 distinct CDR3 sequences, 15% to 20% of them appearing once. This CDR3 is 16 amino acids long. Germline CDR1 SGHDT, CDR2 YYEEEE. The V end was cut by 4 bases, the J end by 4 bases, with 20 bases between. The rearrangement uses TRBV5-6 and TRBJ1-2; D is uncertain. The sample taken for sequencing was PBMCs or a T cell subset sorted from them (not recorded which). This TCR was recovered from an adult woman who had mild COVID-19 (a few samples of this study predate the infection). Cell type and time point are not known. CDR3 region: CASSPTPVAAAYGYTF. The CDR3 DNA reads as TGTGCCAGCAGCCCTACCCCCGTAGCGGCAGCCTATGGCTACACCTTC.